These 2 T cell receptor beta chains were all obtained from the same sample, sequenced in a study of blood T cells in healthy people across ages. A J-beta primer mix and a sample-barcoded 5' primer were used in a second PCR of about 7 to 12 cycles. One entry per CDR3 protein, called by TCRdb with MiXCR from the 5' RACE reads. The table lists about 1.5 million distinct CDR3 sequences, approximately 42% of them singletons, with about 4% in the top ten. Sequencing was performed on blood. The receptors originated from a woman younger than 35 in good health.

This clonotype appeared once. At one of its ends the junction is not consistent with the germline gene, which may arise from a read error. The chain joins TRBV4-3 to TRBJ1-2, with no clear D. The CDR3 sequence is 13 residues long. Germline V lookup: CDR1 LGHNA, CDR2 YSLEER. CDR3 in amino acids: CAGSQEYNHGYTF. In DNA, the CDR3 is TGCGCCGGCAGCCAAGAATACAACCATGGCTACACCTTC.

Written as DNA, the CDR3 is TGCGCCAGCAGCCAGGGGACTAGCGGGCTCTGCGAGCAGTACTTC. This codes for CASSQGTSGLCEQYF. V is TRBV4-1 and J is TRBJ2-7; the match to TRBD2 covers 12 bases. V was clipped by 3 bases and J by 6 bases; unmatched bases: 6. The germline V gene has CDR1 MGHRA and CDR2 YSYEKL. The CDR3 consists of 15 residues.